These T cell receptor beta chains were read from a single sample in a study of neoadjuvant anti-PD-1 for oral cavity cancer. Assay used: immunoSEQ multiplex PCR; TCRdb lists only in-frame clones, some missing. Altogether about 68,000 clones are present, 80% to 90% being singletons, with the ten largest covering around 3.2%. The input for sequencing was PBMCs, taken after nivolumab (anti-PD-1) treatment. Receptors originate from a person aged 40-85 years with oral cavity squamous cell carcinoma. The CDR3 runs from the conserved cysteine through the conserved F or W. The D gene is left open where the match is weak. Clone size appears in some rows only: once, few, many, or a class for an expanded clone.

D: TRBD1; J: TRBJ2-1; V: TRBV7-3; size: .; CDR3: CASSSGQGYNEQFF
D: TRBD1; J: TRBJ2-7; V: TRBV7-9; size: .; CDR3: CASRPGTAYEQYF
D: .; J: TRBJ1-3; V: TRBV6-6; size: .; CDR3: CASRYDSSGNTIYF
D: TRBD2; J: TRBJ2-1; V: TRBV2; size: .; CDR3: CASTLLAGVFEQFF
D: TRBD1; J: TRBJ2-7; V: TRBV29-1; size: .; CDR3: CSASTGVPSYEQYF
D: .; J: TRBJ1-2; V: TRBV27; size: few; CDR3: CASSFQRGGYGYTF
D: TRBD2; J: TRBJ2-7; V: TRBV27; size: .; CDR3: CASSSGTSGAGIYEQYF
D: .; J: TRBJ2-5; V: TRBV25-1; size: .; CDR3: CASSSLETGQETQYF
D: .; J: TRBJ2-1; V: TRBV11-2; size: .; CDR3: CASSSHRSDNEQFF
D: TRBD2; J: TRBJ2-7; V: TRBV28; size: .; CDR3: CASSWVAGGLPENYEQYF
D: .; J: TRBJ2-1; V: TRBV6-1; size: few; CDR3: CASKGGGWNEQFF
D: TRBD1; J: TRBJ2-5; V: TRBV19; size: .; CDR3: CASRGQGRGETQYF
D: TRBD2; J: TRBJ2-1; V: TRBV30; size: .; CDR3: CAWSASWWGGRAGEQFF
D: TRBD1; J: TRBJ1-2; V: TRBV6-1; size: .; CDR3: CASSEALHTGGANGYTF
D: .; J: TRBJ1-2; V: TRBV21-1; size: .; CDR3: CASSKDSGYTF
D: .; J: TRBJ2-1; V: TRBV30; size: once; CDR3: CAWSVLLNEQFF
D: .; J: TRBJ2-1; V: TRBV2; size: .; CDR3: CASRASEGSYNEQFF
D: .; J: TRBJ2-5; V: TRBV2; size: .; CDR3: CASSPWARSGETQYF
D: .; J: TRBJ1-3; V: TRBV2; size: .; CDR3: CASTPQVTGSGNTIYF
D: .; J: TRBJ2-7; V: TRBV6-5; size: .; CDR3: CASSIARYSYEQYF
D: .; J: TRBJ2-3; V: TRBV5-1; size: .; CDR3: CASSADTDTQYF
D: .; J: TRBJ2-1; V: TRBV5-6; size: .; CDR3: CASSLGGGLSSYNEQFF
D: .; J: TRBJ1-2; V: TRBV27; size: once; CDR3: CASVERAGLNYGYTF
D: TRBD1; J: TRBJ2-2; V: TRBV28; size: .; CDR3: CASSPIPGGGTGELFF
D: .; J: TRBJ2-1; V: TRBV10-1; size: .; CDR3: CASSPSLANEQFF
D: .; J: TRBJ2-6; V: TRBV9; size: few; CDR3: CASSVGVTTGGANVLTF
D: TRBD1; J: TRBJ2-7; V: TRBV28; size: .; CDR3: CASSSGQGGEQYF
D: TRBD1; J: TRBJ2-7; V: TRBV6-1; size: .; CDR3: CASHSPDRGGEQYF
D: TRBD2; J: TRBJ2-2; V: TRBV2; size: .; CDR3: CASRTSYTGELFF
D: TRBD2; J: TRBJ2-1; V: TRBV6-8; size: .; CDR3: CASSYSSYGGRRLTYNEQFF
D: .; J: TRBJ2-7; V: TRBV6-5; size: once; CDR3: CASTRSRGGYEQYF
D: .; J: TRBJ1-2; V: TRBV4-2; size: .; CDR3: CASSQSTGAYGYTF
D: TRBD2; J: TRBJ2-1; V: TRBV6-5; size: .; CDR3: CASRARTSYNEQFF
D: .; J: TRBJ2-7; V: TRBV30; size: .; CDR3: CAWSVYSSYEQYF
D: .; J: TRBJ2-7; V: TRBV7-6; size: .; CDR3: CASSSTGVGKSYEQYF
D: TRBD1; J: TRBJ1-1; V: TRBV6-5; size: once; CDR3: CASSYFDRGEYTEAFF
D: TRBD1; J: TRBJ1-2; V: TRBV15; size: .; CDR3: CATSRGQGSGDYGYTF
D: TRBD1; J: TRBJ1-5; V: TRBV19; size: .; CDR3: CASGNRGTLYQPQHF
D: TRBD2; J: TRBJ2-7; V: TRBV6-5; size: .; CDR3: CASSLLAGESYEQYF
D: .; J: TRBJ2-7; V: TRBV10-3; size: .; CDR3: CAISESAGFTSYEQYF
D: TRBD2; J: TRBJ2-7; V: TRBV28; size: .; CDR3: CAAGGRYEQYF
D: .; J: TRBJ2-3; V: TRBV2; size: .; CDR3: CAGTRGTTDTQYF
D: .; J: TRBJ2-7; V: TRBV7-8; size: few; CDR3: CASSLATGYEQYF
D: .; J: TRBJ2-3; V: TRBV25-1; size: few; CDR3: CASSFSRSLLSTDTQYF
D: .; J: TRBJ1-5; V: TRBV7-8; size: .; CDR3: CASSPVGGNQPQHF
D: .; J: TRBJ2-1; V: TRBV7-2; size: .; CDR3: CASSLRRTGASYNEQFF
D: TRBD1; J: TRBJ1-2; V: TRBV28; size: .; CDR3: CASSSTVSTGGYGYTF
D: .; J: TRBJ2-7; V: TRBV7-3; size: .; CDR3: CASSSLAGREQYF
D: .; J: TRBJ2-6; V: TRBV5-1; size: .; CDR3: CASSLGSGANVLTF
D: TRBD1; J: TRBJ1-2; V: TRBV27; size: .; CDR3: CASSLVPGGYGYTF
D: TRBD2; J: TRBJ2-3; V: TRBV30; size: .; CDR3: CAWSARLAGVPDTQYF